Below, 17 T cell receptor beta chains from the same sample are listed, as sequenced in a study of spatial heterogeneity in lung cancer. TCRdb fed the 5' RACE reads into MiXCR, producing one record per CDR3 protein. The repertoire holds roughly 46,000 distinct CDR3 sequences, with approximately 12% as singletons. The time point was: blood at routine non-recurrence follow-up after resection. Here the sequenced sample was PBMCs, taken at follow-up. Receptor source: a male donor with early-stage non-small cell lung cancer.

The chain is built from TRBV12-3 or TRBV12-4 and TRBJ2-5; the match to TRBD1 covers 7 bases. This CDR3 has 14 amino acids. V was clipped by 6 bases and J by 4 bases; unmatched bases: 8. The CDR3 DNA is TGTGCCAGCAGGCAACAGGGGCACGGAGAGACCCAGTACTTC. This gives the protein CASRQQGHGETQYF.

This clonotype was counted many times. DNA for the CDR3: TGTGCCAGCAGCGTAGAATGGACCAATAATGAGCAGTTCTTC. It translates to CASSVEWTNNEQFF. This chain joins TRBV9 and TRBJ2-1; D call uncertain. Per germline, CDR1 SGDLS and CDR2 YYNGEE. Trimming shortened V by 0 bases and J by 7 bases, and 11 bases separated the two germline ends. CDR3 length: 14 residues. Full variable domain (rest looked up from reference TRBV9 and TRBJ2-1): DSGVTQTPKHLITATGQRVTLRCSPRSGDLSVYWYQQSLDQGLQFLIQYYNGEERAKGNILERFSAQQFPDLHSELNLSSLELGDSALYFCASSVEWTNNEQFFGPGTRLTVL.

The rearrangement uses TRBV20-1 and TRBJ1-5, with D perhaps matching TRBD1 (5 bases). From germline, CDR1 is DFQATT and CDR2 SNEGSKA (reference sequence). The V end was cut by 6 bases, the J end by 9 bases, with 18 bases between. The CDR3 is 13 residues long. This CDR3 is CSAGETDRRPQHF. The DNA of the CDR3 is TGCAGTGCGGGGGAGACCGACCGACGGCCCCAGCATTTT.

Many counts were recorded for this clonotype. The rearrangement uses TRBV4-3 and TRBJ1-1, with 8 bases identical to TRBD1. The CDR3 contains 14 residues. Trimming at V came to 3 bases and at J to 7 bases, leaving 7 bases not matched to a gene. Germline CDR1 and CDR2: LGHNA and YSLEER. The CDR3: CASSQRTGRGEAFF. The DNA of the CDR3 is TGCGCCAGCAGCCAGAGGACAGGGCGTGGTGAAGCTTTCTTT.

This chain uses TRBV12-3 or TRBV12-4 with TRBJ2-1; no definite D call. V was cut by 8 bases and J by 8 bases, with 16 bases left in between. The CDR3 length is 13 residues. This CDR3 reads CASAAQLSDEQFF. The CDR3 DNA reads as TGTGCCAGCGCCGCCCAGCTCTCCGATGAGCAGTTCTTC.

This clonotype was counted at least ten times. V gene TRBV27 combines with J gene TRBJ1-1, with TRBD1 as a possible D gene (5 bases). Trimming pared 3 bases from V and 6 bases from J, leaving 11 bases between. This CDR3 spans 13 amino acids. CDR1 is MNHEY and CDR2 is SMNVEV in the germline V gene (reference sequence). The CDR3 coding sequence is TGTGCCAGCAGTTTTGGGGGAGGCTCTGAAGCTTTCTTT. This sequence encodes CASSFGGGSEAFF.

This clonotype has just a few counts. The chain couples TRBV7-2 to TRBJ2-1, with 12 bases matching TRBD2. Germline CDR1 and CDR2: SGHTA and FQGNSA. This CDR3 comprises 16 residues. V gave up 3 bases and J gave up 3 bases; unmatched junction bases: 3. The CDR3 spells CASSFLAGGYYNEQFF. The CDR3 region has the DNA TGTGCCAGCAGCTTCCTAGCGGGAGGGTACTACAATGAGCAGTTCTTC. The complete variable domain, with remaining parts taken from reference TRBV7-2 and TRBJ2-1, reads GAGVSQSPSNKVTEKGKDVELRCDPISGHTALYWYRQSLGQGLEFLIYFQGNSAPDKSGLPSDRFSAERTGGSVSTLTIQRTQQEDSAVYLCASSFLAGGYYNEQFFGPGTRLTVL.

This clonotype was seen only a few times. V gene TRBV3-1 combines with J gene TRBJ2-1, with D possibly being TRBD2 (7 bases). V lost 3 bases to trimming and J lost 9 bases, with 21 bases between them. CDR3 length equals 16 residues. Germline loops: CDR1 LGHDT, CDR2 YNNKEL (reference sequence). CDR3 sequence reads: CASSQRGGVSGSEQFF. The CDR3 DNA sequence: TGTGCCAGCAGCCAGCGAGGGGGGGTCTCAGGGAGTGAGCAGTTCTTC.

In this sample, this clonotype turned up many times. Its ends do not fully match the called genes, so a read error is possible. The chain carries TRBV16 and TRBJ1-1; TRBD1 might be the D (6 bases). The CDR3 extends over 13 amino acids. Germline values: CDR1 KGHSY, CDR2 FQNENV. The CDR3 region is CASSQSPQGETFF. In DNA, the CDR3 is TGTGCCAGCAGCCAATCTCCACAGGGTGAAACTTTCTTT.

The chain joins TRBV20-1 to TRBJ2-1; tentatively, D is TRBD2 (6 bases). The CDR3 has 13 residues. Germline lookup yields CDR1 DFQATT and CDR2 SNEGSKA (reference sequence). V was shortened by 7 bases and J by 3 bases, with 13 bases between the two germline ends. The CDR3 protein is CSVEGFSYNEQFF. CDR3 DNA: TGCAGTGTGGAGGGTTTCAGCTACAATGAGCAGTTCTTC.

This clonotype was found many times. DNA of the CDR3: TGCAGTGCTAGCGGTTCTAGCCAGGGCGAGGGCTACGAGCAGTACTTC. It codes for CSASGSSQGEGYEQYF. The V and J genes are TRBV20-1 and TRBJ2-7; D is possibly TRBD1 or TRBD2 (5 bases each). The CDR3 consists of 16 residues. V was cut by 3 bases and J by 3 bases, with 21 bases left in between. Germline lookup yields CDR1 DFQATT and CDR2 SNEGSKA (reference sequence).

This clonotype was picked up a small number of times. V usage is TRBV12-3 or TRBV12-4 and J usage is TRBJ1-5; D not resolved. The CDR3 is made up of 14 amino acids. Trimming removed 7 bases at V and 2 bases at J, with 12 bases between. The CDR3, as DNA: TGTGCCAGCACCCTAGGAAACCGCAATCAGCCCCAGCATTTT. It codes for CASTLGNRNQPQHF.

This clonotype was seen many times. The V gene is TRBV28, the J gene TRBJ2-3; the match to TRBD2 covers 8 bases. Germline CDR1 reads MDHEN; CDR2 reads SYDVKM. The V and J ends lost 5 bases and 7 bases, in that order; junction bases with no gene match: 11. CDR3 length: 15 amino acids. CDR3 loop: CASSPRGSGDYTQYF. The DNA of the CDR3 is TGTGCCAGCAGTCCGCGGGGTAGCGGGGACTATACGCAGTATTTT.

This clonotype was seen a handful of times. V and J are TRBV7-9 and TRBJ1-5, with 7 bases aligning to TRBD1. This CDR3 is 17 amino acids long. V lost 5 bases, J lost 0 bases, and 10 bases stayed unmatched. The germline gives CDR1 SEHNR, CDR2 FQNEAQ (reference sequence). The CDR3 sequence: CASSQSDRAYSNQPQHF. DNA for the CDR3: TGTGCCAGCAGCCAGAGCGACAGGGCGTATAGCAATCAGCCCCAGCATTTT. Full variable domain (outside the CDR3, taken from reference TRBV7-9 and TRBJ1-5): DTGVSQNPRHKITKRGQNVTFRCDPISEHNRLYWYRQTLGQGPEFLTYFQNEAQLEKSRLLSDRFSAERPKGSFSTLEIQRTEQGDSAMYLCASSQSDRAYSNQPQHFGDGTRLSIL.

This clonotype was recorded a few times. The rearrangement joins TRBV6-2 or TRBV6-3 to TRBJ1-1; perhaps TRBD1 as D (5 bases). V shed 7 bases and J shed 0 bases, with 15 bases lying between them. The germline CDR1 and CDR2 sequences are MNHEY and SVGEGT. CDR3 size: 15 residues. The CDR3 spells CASNYRQRLNTEAFF. In nucleotides, the CDR3 is TGTGCCAGCAACTATCGACAGAGATTGAACACTGAAGCTTTCTTT.

This clonotype has a count of ten or more. The genes are TRBV27 and TRBJ2-1, with 14 nucleotides matching TRBD2. In germline, CDR1 is MNHEY, CDR2 SMNVEV (reference sequence). The CDR3 totals 18 residues. Trimming removed 7 bases from V and 0 bases from J; junction bases left unmatched: 8. The CDR3 loop reads CASTRTSGGPSSYNEQFF. The CDR3 DNA reads TGTGCCAGCACTCGGACTAGCGGGGGGCCGAGCTCCTACAATGAGCAGTTCTTC.

The chain recombines TRBV3-1 with TRBJ1-5, with no clear D. From germline, CDR1 is LGHDT and CDR2 YNNKEL (reference sequence). The V end was cut by 0 bases, the J end by 9 bases, with 9 bases between. This CDR3 comprises 13 residues. The CDR3, as DNA: TGTGCCAGCAGCCAAGATGGGCGGCGGCCCCAGCATTTT. Amino acids: CASSQDGRRPQHF.